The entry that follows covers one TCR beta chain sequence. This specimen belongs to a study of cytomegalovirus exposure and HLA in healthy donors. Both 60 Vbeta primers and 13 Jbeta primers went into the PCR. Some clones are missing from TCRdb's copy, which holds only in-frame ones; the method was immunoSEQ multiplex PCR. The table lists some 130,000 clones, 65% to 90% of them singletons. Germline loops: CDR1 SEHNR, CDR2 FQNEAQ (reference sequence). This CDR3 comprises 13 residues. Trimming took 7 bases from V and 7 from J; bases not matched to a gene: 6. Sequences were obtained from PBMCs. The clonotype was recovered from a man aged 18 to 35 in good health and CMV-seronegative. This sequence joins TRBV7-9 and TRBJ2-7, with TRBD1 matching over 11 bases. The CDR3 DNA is TGTGCCAGCATCGCGGACAGGGGGCGAGAGCAGTACTTC. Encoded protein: CASIADRGREQYF. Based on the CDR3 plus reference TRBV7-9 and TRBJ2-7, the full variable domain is DTGVSQNPRHKITKRGQNVTFRCDPISEHNRLYWYRQTLGQGPEFLTYFQNEAQLEKSRLLSDRFSAERPKGSFSTLEIQRTEQGDSAMYLCASIADRGREQYFGPGTRLTVT.